The sequence of this TCR beta chain was determined in a study of cytomegalovirus exposure and HLA in healthy donors (dated by TCRdb to the late 2010s). Study-level background: In an earlier analysis of roughly 500 of the donors, 276 Gb of sequence data and 90 million to 130 million unique TCR beta sequences from roughly 190 million T cells were reported. An earlier analysis of roughly 600 of the donors used high-throughput TCR beta sequencing to judge whether each TCR beta V gene segment behaved as functional or pseudogenic. Rather than drawing on any new phenotypic data, the later analysis identified candidate immune exposures from TCR beta sequences and the way those sequences occurred across donors. On average, about 200,000 unique TCR beta nucleotide sequences were sequenced per donor among roughly 430 genotyped donors of the cohort, with roughly 18% of those sequences being non-productive. Of the roughly 390 genotyped donors, roughly 80% fell in the genetic ancestry cluster associated with self-reported Caucasian donors. The number of donors typed differed by locus, with roughly 620-630 for A, B, C, DRB1 and DQB1, roughly 520 for DQA1, 606 for DPA1, and approximately 470 for DPB1. HLA typing covered class I and class II loci at four-digit resolution. Using immunosequencing, the study profiled T cell repertoires from about 610 subjects and related those repertoires to cytomegalovirus serostatus. An early release covering 550 to 650 HLA-typed donors comprised roughly 300 gigabases of sequencing data and tens of millions of unique TCR sequences. A later genetic analysis took genome-wide SNP genotypes for about three fifths of the roughly 670 donors and used that subset as a discovery cohort. To study patterns of TCR occurrence, a later analysis re-analyzed previously published TCR beta repertoires from 550 to 800 donors and added high-resolution HLA genotyping. High-throughput TCR immunosequencing, statistical association of individual TCRs with disease status, and machine learning were combined to predict cytomegalovirus infection status. Alongside the repertoire data, information on donor age, sex, ethnicity and CMV serostatus was compiled. All discovery cohort repertoires had been generated on a single sequencing platform. Several DR-DQ haplotypes were handled as single units for association and clustering because linkage in the cohort was strong. Along with the approximately 650-subject first cohort, a separate validation cohort of over a hundred different subjects was used. The study aimed to test whether cataloging public T cell receptors could reveal signatures of past pathogen exposure.

From its cysteine to its phenylalanine, the CDR3 spans 14 amino acids. Just CDR3 DNA is preserved here, 42 bases in frame from base 1. V is pared back by 7 bases and J by 0 bases, with 13 bases lying between the germline termini. CDR1 and CDR2 are read off the germline V gene as ENHRY and SYGVKD. Study-wide findings and limitations: In vitro tests confirmed that a few of the cytomegalovirus-associated TCR beta chains recognize cytomegalovirus antigens. A further reported finding was that TCR beta sequences accurately predicted the HLA-A and HLA-B alleles for most subjects in the first cohort. Some IMGT-functional V segments, including TRBV6-2 and TRBV6-3, could not be told apart with the 87-base-pair reads, so those segments were excluded. Correlated functional status among segregating V segments might reflect linkage disequilibrium, but an unknown experimental factor could not be ruled out. The classifier was reported to diagnose cytomegalovirus status with high specificity and sensitivity in both the original cohort and the validation cohort. A later analysis found that TCR association rates varied across HLA loci, with DRB1 alleles showing the most associated TCRs and HLA-C alleles the fewest. Several of the top co-occurrence clusters appeared to be linked to parvovirus B19, influenza, CMV and Epstein-Barr virus, according to a later analysis. When HLA alleles, especially DR and DQ, strongly co-occurred, TCR associations were difficult to assign to individual alleles. The only immune exposure information available for the cohort was CMV serostatus. Only TCR beta chains were sequenced in this cohort, and the absence of alpha or paired-chain data limited detectable features. A cluster of highly shared sequence variants was judged likely to be a technical artifact of the sequencing pipeline. Approximately 16 rarely observed V segments, including chromosome 9 orphons, were excluded from the earlier analysis of approximately 500 of the donors because counts were too low. Compared with the 666-donor mean, donors in an Asian-associated ancestry cluster had fewer N-insertions in productive TCRs, according to a later genetic analysis. An earlier analysis of 587 of the donors showed that most TCR beta V segments appeared in productive rearrangements either about 87% or about 30% of the time, which broadly matched IMGT annotations. The study listed 150 to 200 TCR beta chains as associated with cytomegalovirus. A later analysis associated 15,000 to 20,000 TCR beta sequences with specific HLA alleles at a false discovery rate of 0.05. Compared with equally common non-associated chains, HLA-associated TCR beta chains in a later analysis were more clonally expanded and had lower generation probabilities. HLA typing was unavailable for some donors at each locus, so association tests used only the typed subset. V-gene and J-gene trimming of TCR beta chains was associated with a missense DCLRE1C variant in a later genetic analysis, and the association was replicated in an independent cohort. Most TCR sequences were seen in very few donors, while some public TCRs were found in many individuals. Sequencing depth was assumed to be roughly uniform across donors in the presence/absence analyses, though that assumption may not hold. The authors suggested that the approach could potentially be extended to other disease states and immunological phenotypes. According to a later analysis, most CMV-associated TCR beta chains appeared to be HLA-restricted, and the HLA associations seemed to be driven largely by CMV exposure.

On this clone: The specificity of this receptor is unknown. No base quality values were provided; no much bigger clone lies one nucleotide off.

The cohort comprised fewer than 750 healthy bone marrow donors. At the time of sampling, all cohort members were nominally healthy, though unrecorded immune exposures were likely present. The donor was CMV seropositive and belonged to the group of 250 to 300 seropositive cohort members. Each donor provided a peripheral blood sample, and peripheral blood mononuclear cells were used for TCR beta sequencing. The Qiagen DNeasy Blood Extraction Kit was used to extract genomic DNA from the blood cell samples. The library came from the immunoSEQ multiplex PCR assay. For the multiplex PCR, a mixture combining 60 forward primers for TCR Vbeta segments and 13 reverse primers for TCR Jbeta segments was used. Amplification of the CDR3 region of rearranged TCR beta genes was performed with a multiplex PCR assay on genomic DNA. On the Illumina HiSeq System, the amplified TCR beta libraries were sequenced as 87-base-pair reads. The paper's processing steps were these. A later analysis counted about 80 million unique TCR beta chains across the 666 repertoires, and roughly 9.9 million of these chains were shared by at least two donors. To remove PCR and sequencing errors, raw reads were error-corrected and collapsed into unique sequences using a nearest-neighbor algorithm that merged closely related sequences. V, D and J gene segments were assigned by aligning CDR3 sequences to IMGT reference sequences. Each retained sequence needed at least a six-nucleotide match to both a V gene segment and a J gene segment. Rearrangements were classified as productive when the CDR3 lacked stop codons and remained in frame with V and J, and all other rearrangements were classified as non-productive. CDR3 was defined by IMGT convention, running from the second conserved V-encoded cysteine to the conserved J-encoded phenylalanine. The earlier analysis of approximately 500 of the donors excluded sequences that lacked an unambiguous match to a single V gene segment. In an earlier analysis of 587 of the donors, a V segment was called functional when productive rearrangements were above 56.7%, and segregating when the standard deviation between donors exceeded 5%. A statistical classification framework was built for diagnosing cytomegalovirus status from the catalog of TCR beta chain sequences. In a later analysis, V and J genes were assigned by comparing TCR nucleotide sequences against IMGT/GENE-DB human TR gene sequences. The TCRdist pipeline was used in a later analysis to assign CDR3 sequences and most-parsimonious VDJ recombination scenarios. A later analysis defined each TCR beta chain by its CDR3 amino acid sequence plus V-gene family, and excluded reads lacking a unique V-gene family. To address suspected cross-contamination and a sequencing artifact, a later analysis removed some 620 highly shared, low-generation-probability nucleotide sequences. In a later analysis, a clonal expansion index for each public chain was calculated from normalized within-repertoire ranks of inferred template counts. A later analysis computed generation probabilities with a VDJ recombination model fitted to out-of-frame rearrangements, and checked the results against IGoR. In a later analysis, hypergeometric tests were used to score TCR-TCR, TCR-HLA and TCR-CMV co-occurrence, with a repertoire-size bias correction applied to TCR pairs. In a later analysis, false discovery rates were estimated by permuting HLA or CMV assignments 20 times. In a later analysis, co-occurring TCRs were grouped using DBSCAN, and TCRdist sequence similarity was added for clustering within HLA-allele-positive subsets. Repertoires with fewer than 30,000 or more than 120,000 public chains, plus five repertoires with anomalous nucleotide sharing, were excluded from co-occurrence clustering. TCRdb re-hosts the immuneACCESS table, in-frame sequences only. Its copies lack some clones; in the studies checked, an unresolved V gene accounts for under half of them, and the cause for the rest is not known. That table furnishes V, J and clone size, whereas the DNA furnished D and trimming. The sample table holds tens of thousands of clones, of which around 84% were seen once. Together, the top ten hold roughly 9% of the sample.

This TCR came from a woman between 40 and 55 years old in good health and CMV-seropositive. Sequencing used PBMCs. Rearrangement joined TRBV10-3 to TRBJ2-7; the D gene is perhaps TRBD1, from 6 matching bases. The DNA sequence follows: TGTGCCATCAACTTCGACAGGAGCTCCTACGAGCAGTACTTC. Its product reads: CAINFDRSSYEQYF.